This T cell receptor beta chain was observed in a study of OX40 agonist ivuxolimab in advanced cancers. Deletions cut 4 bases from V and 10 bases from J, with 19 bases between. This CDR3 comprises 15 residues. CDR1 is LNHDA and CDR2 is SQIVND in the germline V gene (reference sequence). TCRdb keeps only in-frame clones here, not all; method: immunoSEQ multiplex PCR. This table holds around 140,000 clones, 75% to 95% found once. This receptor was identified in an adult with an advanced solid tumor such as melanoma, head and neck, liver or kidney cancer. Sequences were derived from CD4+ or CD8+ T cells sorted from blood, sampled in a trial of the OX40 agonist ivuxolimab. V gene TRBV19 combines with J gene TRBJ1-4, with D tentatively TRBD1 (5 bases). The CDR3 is CASSNAGRLEGKLFF. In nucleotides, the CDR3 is TGTGCCAGTAGTAATGCGGGACGGCTCGAGGGAAAACTGTTTTTT. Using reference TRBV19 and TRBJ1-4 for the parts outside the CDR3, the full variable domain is DGGITQSPKYLFRKEGQNVTLSCEQNLNHDAMYWYRQDPGQGLRLIYYSQIVNDFQKGDIAEGYSVSREKKESFPLTVTSAQKNPTAFYLCASSNAGRLEGKLFFGSGTQLSVL.